This T cell receptor beta chain was observed in a study of shared clonotypes between healthy human individuals (dated by TCRdb to 2019 to 2021). Context from the whole study: A few men and two women, aged 18 to 49 years, made up the cohort. For each donor, CD4 naive and CD4 memory were each given three plates, CD8 naive was given two plates, and CD8 memory was given one plate. To estimate repertoire size and how much clonotype sharing occurs between individuals, the study deeply sequenced the blood TCR repertoires of 5 or 6 healthy adults. Different laboratories and diverse techniques were used to prepare libraries and sequence TCR repertoires, to increase sequencing depth and limit assay-specific biases. Leukapheresis yielded between about 0.8 and 8.9 billion PBMCs per donor.

Using the deep immunoSEQ assay, multiplex PCR amplified TCR CDR3 regions from genomic DNA. Extracted genomic DNA from each cell subset was spread evenly across all wells of several immunoSEQ 96-well plates, with each plate serving as a replicate. For sorted subsets, approximately 190 ng of genomic DNA, equivalent to 25,000 to 30,000 T cell genomes, went into each replicate PCR. Purified libraries were measured with a Qubit 3.0 fluorometer, size-checked on a Bioanalyzer 2100, and measured again with the KAPA Library Quantification kit. Every immunoSEQ 96-well plate was sequenced on a separate single-read 150-cycle Illumina NextSeq 550 flow cell. Turning to the authors' computational methods: Because only junctional sequences without quality scores were contained in the immunoSEQ output, filtering matching that applied to full-length reads could not be performed. Sequences were annotated with PyIR, a Python wrapper for IgBLAST v1.9, and V/J genes and CDR3 were assigned using IMGT germline references. Reads were removed for weak V/J assignments (E-value above 1e-6), missing CDR3, stop codons, out-of-frame junctions, or ambiguous translated residues. A V3J clonotype was defined by an identical inferred V gene, J gene, and CDR3 amino acid sequence. To compute the percentage overlap between repertoires, the number of shared unique clonotypes was divided by the size of the smaller repertoire. Three approaches were used to assess repertoire richness: RTK rarefaction, the Chao1 estimator, and Recon v2.1 estimates of unobserved clonotypes. Generation probabilities were computed with OLGA for all TCRbeta clonotypes obtained by the gDNA method from a few donors. The source is immuneACCESS, and TCRdb retained only in-frame sequences with V and J called. Part of the clones is not carried over; for the studies checked, unresolved V genes explain less than half of this, and the remainder is unexplained. That table supplies the V and J calls and clone size; D and trimming were determined from the DNA. The sample records some 2.1 million clones, approximately 95% of which are singletons. 0.1% to 0.15% of the sample lies in the top ten.

The donors were healthy, HIV-negative adults with no recently reported acute infections or vaccinations. Every donor was a Caucasian adult living in Nashville, Tennessee, USA. CD4+ T cells were enriched through magnetic negative selection, after which naive cells were positively selected on CD45RA and the remaining negative fraction served as the memory subset. Blood was collected by leukapheresis, and PBMCs were isolated by Ficoll-Histopaque density gradient centrifugation and then cryopreserved in liquid nitrogen vapor phase. Purity and quantity of every magnetically sorted T cell population were checked by analytical flow cytometry. Genomic DNA was isolated from every sorted fraction and measured by UV absorbance on a Nanodrop 2000c. Its CDR3 holds 15 amino acids, cysteine through phenylalanine. CDR3 DNA is the only sequence kept; it has 45 bases, read in frame from the first base. V is shortened by 0 bases, J by 6 bases, and the region joining them spans 12 bases. Per the germline V gene, SGHRS is the CDR1 and YFSETQ is the CDR2.

General conclusions and limits of the study: Pairwise subsampling led to the expectation that sequencing depth would affect the degree of clonotype sharing among donors. When four donors were compared, the shared fraction of clonotypes was around 5% for naive CD4, around 3.5% for naive CD8, 2% to 2.5% for memory CD4, and around 0.4% for memory CD8. The genetic and exposure-history diversity represented was limited by the small number of donors. Clonotypes shared by all four sorted-subset donors showed higher generation probabilities than non-shared clonotypes. Naive subsets generally had larger estimated clonotype richness than memory subsets did. Incomplete sequencing was indicated by rarefaction of sorted-subset datasets, despite the large sequencing depth. Sampling was limited to blood, and TCR repertoires in tissue likely differ from TCR repertoires in blood.

Comments on this clone: Its antigen remains undetermined. Base-call qualities are not available, and no considerably larger clone is one nucleotide away.

This chain is built from TRBV5-1 and TRBJ1-4; too little of a D gene remains to name it. Input material: naive CD4+ T cells sorted from blood. The cell subset or site tag for this specimen amounts to: CD45RA+ positively selected. This receptor was obtained from a man aged 18 to 30 in good health. CDR3 region: CASSLDTRGDEKLFF. The DNA sequence reads TGCGCCAGCAGCTTGGATACTCGAGGCGATGAAAAACTGTTTTTT.